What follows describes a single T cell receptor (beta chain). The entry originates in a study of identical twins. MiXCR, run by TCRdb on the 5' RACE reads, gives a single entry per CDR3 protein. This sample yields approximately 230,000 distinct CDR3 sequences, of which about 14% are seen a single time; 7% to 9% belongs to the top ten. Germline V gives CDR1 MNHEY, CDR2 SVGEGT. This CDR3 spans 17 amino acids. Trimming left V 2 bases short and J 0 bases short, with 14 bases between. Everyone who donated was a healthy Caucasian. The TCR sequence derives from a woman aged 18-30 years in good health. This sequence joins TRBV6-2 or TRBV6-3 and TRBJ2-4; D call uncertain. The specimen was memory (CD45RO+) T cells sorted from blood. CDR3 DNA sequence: TGTGCCAGCAGTTACCCGAACACCGCGCTAGCCAAAAACATTCAGTACTTC. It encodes CASSYPNTALAKNIQYF.